These 25 T cell receptor beta chains were all obtained from the same sample, sequenced in a study of B cell selection in AIRE deficiency. Sequenced by immunoSEQ multiplex PCR; TCRdb stores in-frame clones only, minus some. The sample gives roughly 23,000 clones, 85% to 95% of which show up once; roughly 1.5% is in the top ten. Regulatory T cells were sorted as CD4+CD25hiCD127low/negative. The material sequenced was CD4+CD25+ Tregs sorted from PBMCs. These receptors were collected from a human donor in good health.

This clone was observed a single time. V and J are TRBV4-1 and TRBJ2-5, with 8 nucleotides matching TRBD2. Per germline, CDR1 MGHRA and CDR2 YSYEKL. The CDR3 sequence is 16 residues long. J was trimmed by 5 bases and V by 0 bases; bases with no gene match: 8. This chain's CDR3 is CASSQERRGAGETQYF. As DNA, the CDR3 is TGCGCCAGCAGCCAAGAGCGGCGGGGGGCTGGGGAGACCCAGTACTTC.

This chain connects TRBV7-8 to TRBJ1-3; no reliable D call. Trimming removed 1 base at V and 0 bases at J, with 10 bases between. The CDR3 is 16 residues long. Germline V lookup: CDR1 SGHVS, CDR2 FQNEAQ. The DNA for the CDR3 is TGTGCCAGCAGCTTAGTTCCGTTTAGCTCTGGAAACACCATATATTTT. Translating gives CASSLVPFSSGNTIYF.

This sequence joins TRBV19 and TRBJ1-2; no firm D call. The V end lost 6 bases, the J end lost 4 bases, and 15 bases lay between the germline ends. In germline, CDR1 is LNHDA, CDR2 SQIVND (reference sequence). The CDR3 covers 14 residues. The CDR3 DNA reads as TGTGCCAGTAGCCTAAGAGGGAGGACCTATGGCTACACCTTC. This translates into CASSLRGRTYGYTF.

The chain uses TRBV9 and TRBJ2-1; 8 positions agree with TRBD2. The length of the CDR3 is 14 residues. J was trimmed by 10 bases and V by 3 bases; bases with no gene match: 9. Germline CDR1 and CDR2: SGDLS and YYNGEE. CDR3 protein: CASSGQLAVGEQFF. CDR3 coding DNA: TGTGCCAGCAGCGGGCAACTAGCGGTTGGGGAGCAGTTCTTC.

The rearrangement links TRBV6-4 to TRBJ2-3; TRBD1 matches 9 bases. The CDR3 runs 16 residues. The germline V gene encodes CDR1 MRHNA and CDR2 SNTAGT. V was pared by 4 bases and J by 5 bases, with 10 bases of the junction left unmatched. Here the CDR3 DNA reads TGTGCCAGCAGTGCCCTGACAGGGGGAAACAGAGATACGCAGTATTTT. Translating it yields CASSALTGGNRDTQYF.

The chain recombines TRBV5-1 with TRBJ1-5; the D is unclear. The CDR3 is made up of 13 amino acids. Germline CDR1 and CDR2: SGHRS and YFSETQ. The ends were cut back, 0 bases at V and 3 bases at J, with 4 bases in the middle. The CDR3 region is CASSLGYNQPQHF. The CDR3 nucleotides read TGCGCCAGCAGCTTGGGGTACAATCAGCCCCAGCATTTT.

The rearrangement joins TRBV5-6 to TRBJ1-2, with 7 bases matching TRBD1. The CDR3 extends over 15 amino acids. V shed 2 bases and J 5 bases; nucleotides not matched to a gene: 9. Per the germline V gene, CDR1 is SGHDT and CDR2 is YYEEEE. CDR3 loop: CASSFRDRPFYGYTF. CDR3 nucleotides: TGTGCCAGCAGCTTTCGGGACAGACCTTTTTATGGCTACACCTTC.

V gene TRBV6-5 combines with J gene TRBJ2-7, with D perhaps matching TRBD1 (6 bases). Trimming removed 1 base at V and 2 bases at J, with 12 bases between. CDR3 length: 15 amino acids. Germline V CDR1 and CDR2: MNHEY, SVGAGI. Here the CDR3 DNA reads TGTGCCAGCAGTTACTACCGGGACACCACCTACGAGCAGTACTTC. Translation gives CASSYYRDTTYEQYF.

V is TRBV7-3 and J is TRBJ2-1, with 11 bases that match TRBD2. The V and J ends lost 5 bases and 12 bases, in that order; junction bases with no gene match: 15. The CDR3 has 16 amino acids. Looked up from germline, CDR1 is SGHTA and CDR2 is FQGTGA. CDR3 nucleotides: TGTGCCAGCAGCGAAAGTGTTGGTAGCGGGAGGGTGCGGCAGTTCTTC. Translating gives CASSESVGSGRVRQFF.

V and J are TRBV19 and TRBJ1-4; the match to TRBD1 covers 9 bases. Germline-derived CDR1 and CDR2 are LNHDA and SQIVND (reference sequence). The CDR3 extends over 12 amino acids. J was trimmed by 8 bases and V by 9 bases; bases with no gene match: 4. The CDR3 spells CASEGQGEKLFF. The CDR3 nucleotides are TGTGCCAGCGAGGGACAGGGAGAAAAACTGTTTTTT.

This rearrangement joins TRBV5-5 to TRBJ2-7, with D tentatively TRBD2 (6 bases). CDR1 is SGHKS and CDR2 is YYEKEE in the germline V gene (reference sequence). Trimming took 4 bases from V and 4 from J, leaving 18 bases between them. The CDR3 has 15 amino acids. The chain's CDR3 is CASSPAGSAAYEQYF. In DNA, the CDR3 is TGTGCCAGCAGCCCGGCGGGGTCCGCCGCTTACGAGCAGTACTTC. The full variable domain, completed using reference TRBV5-5 and TRBJ2-7, is DAGVTQSPTHLIKTRGQQVTLRCSPISGHKSVSWYQQVLGQGPQFIFQYYEKEERGRGNFPDRFSARQFPNYSSELNVNALLLGDSALYLCASSPAGSAAYEQYFGPGTRLTVT.

This chain connects TRBV6-6 to TRBJ2-1; no firm D call. The CDR3 has 10 amino acids. The germline V gene encodes CDR1 MNHNY and CDR2 SVGAGI (reference sequence). Trimming left V 6 bases short and J 11 bases short, with 8 bases between. Here the CDR3 DNA reads TGTGCCAGCAGGAGATGTCAGCAGTTCTTC. Encoded protein: CASRRCQQFF.

V and J are TRBV27 and TRBJ2-1; 10 bases map to TRBD2. The CDR3 contains 15 residues. Per the germline V gene, CDR1 is MNHEY and CDR2 is SMNVEV (reference sequence). V lost 2 bases and J lost 2; bases outside the gene matches: 0. CDR3 coding DNA: TGTGCCAGCAGTTTACTAGCGGGAGCCTACAATGAGCAGTTCTTC. As protein: CASSLLAGAYNEQFF.

This clone was counted a single time. This chain uses TRBV7-9 with TRBJ2-1, with D possibly being TRBD1 (6 bases). The V gene's germline CDR1 is SEHNR and CDR2 FQNEAQ (reference sequence). Trimming left V 5 bases short and J 5 bases short, with 16 bases between. The length of the CDR3 is 15 residues. Here the CDR3 reads CASSQGQGPHNEQFF. As DNA, the CDR3 is TGTGCCAGCAGCCAGGGCCAGGGGCCTCACAATGAGCAGTTCTTC.

This clone was seen just once. The gene calls are TRBV5-1 and TRBJ2-1; 10 bases align to TRBD2. CDR3 length: 16 residues. The junction had 9 bases not matched to a gene; V was cut back by 4 bases and J by 5 bases. CDR1 and CDR2 from the germline V gene are SGHRS and YFSETQ. CDR3 in DNA: TGCGCCAGCAGCCCGCGGACTAGCGGAGCGAACAATGAGCAGTTCTTC. Its translation: CASSPRTSGANNEQFF.

The CDR3 region has the DNA TGTGCCAGCGGTAGGGCTAGCGGGGGTTCCTACGAGCAGTACTTC. As protein: CASGRASGGSYEQYF. The V and J genes are TRBV6-5 and TRBJ2-7; TRBD2 agrees at 10 bases. V was pared by 8 bases and J by 1 base, with 8 bases of the junction left unmatched. CDR3 length: 15 amino acids. Germline V gene lookup returns CDR1 MNHEY and CDR2 SVGAGI.

V usage is TRBV2 and J usage is TRBJ2-5, with D maybe TRBD1 (5 bases). This CDR3 contains 14 residues. CDR1 is SNHLY and CDR2 is FYNNEI in the germline V gene. V dropped 6 bases and J dropped 5 bases, with 16 bases sitting between them. CDR3 sequence reads: CASRFRQPEETQYF. CDR3 bases: TGTGCCAGCAGATTTAGACAGCCGGAGGAGACCCAGTACTTC.

The chain is built from TRBV6-5 and TRBJ2-4; D unclear. CDR1 and CDR2 from the germline V gene are MNHEY and SVGAGI. The CDR3 is 13 residues long. With 2 bases removed from V and 9 bases from J, the gap between germline ends came to 11 bases. CDR3 nucleotides: TGTGCCAGCAGTTACCAAACTGATGGCATTCAGTACTTC. It encodes CASSYQTDGIQYF.

This sequence joins TRBV19 and TRBJ1-2; D remains ambiguous. The CDR3 is 13 residues long. Germline V lookup: CDR1 LNHDA, CDR2 SQIVND (reference sequence). V lost 4 bases and J 2 bases, leaving 8 bases between the germline ends. The CDR3 bases are TGTGCCAGTAGTACGACACAAAACTATGGCTACACCTTC. Protein sequence: CASSTTQNYGYTF.

V is TRBV18 and J is TRBJ1-2, with 7 bases lining up with TRBD1. This CDR3 has 12 amino acids. The J segment lost 6 bases and the V segment lost 5 bases, leaving 3 bases of the junction unmatched. The germline V gene encodes CDR1 KGHSH and CDR2 LQKENI. This CDR3 is CASSGTVNGYTF. The DNA for the CDR3 is TGTGCCAGCTCAGGGACAGTAAATGGCTACACCTTC.

For this clone: Other DNA variants within this sample encode the same CDR3. The genes are TRBV7-2 and TRBJ1-1; TRBD1 agrees at 9 bases. The CDR3 is made up of 15 amino acids. Germline CDR1 is SGHTA and CDR2 is FQGNSA. V lost 2 bases, J lost 1 base, and 2 bases stayed unmatched. The DNA for the CDR3 is TGTGCCAGCAGCTTATTGGACAGGGGGAACACTGAAGCTTTCTTT. Translation: CASSLLDRGNTEAFF.

This chain links TRBV5-1 with TRBJ2-2; a possible D gene is TRBD1 (6 bases). Germline V gene lookup returns CDR1 SGHRS and CDR2 YFSETQ. V shed 2 bases and J shed 2 bases, with 10 bases lying between them. The CDR3 consists of 15 residues. CDR3 amino acids: CASSFQGRNTGELFF. Written as DNA, the CDR3 is TGCGCCAGCAGCTTTCAGGGGAGAAACACCGGGGAGCTGTTTTTT.

The rearrangement joins TRBV19 to TRBJ2-2; D might be TRBD1 or TRBD2, each matching 6 bases. V lost 1 base to trimming and J lost 6 bases, with 15 bases between them. The CDR3 sequence is 16 residues long. CDR1 is LNHDA, CDR2 SQIVND, per germline (reference sequence). The CDR3: CASSIVRGANSGELFF. The DNA for the CDR3 is TGTGCCAGTAGTATAGTAAGGGGGGCTAATTCCGGGGAGCTGTTTTTT. The full variable domain, rest sourced from reference TRBV19 and TRBJ2-2, is DGGITQSPKYLFRKEGQNVTLSCEQNLNHDAMYWYRQDPGQGLRLIYYSQIVNDFQKGDIAEGYSVSREKKESFPLTVTSAQKNPTAFYLCASSIVRGANSGELFFGEGSRLTVL.

The CDR3 protein is CASTVDRAGSYTF. CDR3 nucleotides: TGTGCCAGTACCGTAGACAGGGCGGGGAGCTACACCTTC. The rearrangement joins TRBV19 to TRBJ1-2, with 7 bases fitting TRBD1. Trimming cost V 7 bases and J 9 bases; bases outside gene matches: 11. The CDR3 contains 13 residues. The germline CDR1 and CDR2 sequences are LNHDA and SQIVND (reference sequence).

The rearrangement uses TRBV5-4 and TRBJ1-4; D perhaps matches TRBD1 (5 bases). CDR1 is SGHNT, CDR2 YYREEE, per germline (reference sequence). The CDR3 has 15 amino acids. The germline V and J ends were trimmed by 0 bases and 8 bases, with 14 bases remaining between them. CDR3 residues: CASSLAAGNNEKLFF. Here the CDR3 DNA reads TGTGCCAGCAGCTTGGCCGCAGGGAACAACGAAAAACTGTTTTTT.